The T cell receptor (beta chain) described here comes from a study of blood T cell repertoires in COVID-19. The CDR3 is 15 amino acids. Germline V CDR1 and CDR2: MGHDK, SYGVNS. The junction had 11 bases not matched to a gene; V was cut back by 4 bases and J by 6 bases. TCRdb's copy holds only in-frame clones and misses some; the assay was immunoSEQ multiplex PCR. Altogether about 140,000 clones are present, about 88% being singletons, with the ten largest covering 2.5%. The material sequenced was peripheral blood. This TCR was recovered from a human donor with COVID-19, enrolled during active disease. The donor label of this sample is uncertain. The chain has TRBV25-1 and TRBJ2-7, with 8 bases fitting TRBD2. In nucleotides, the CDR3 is TGTGCCAGCAGTGCCCGTCGGGAGGGCCTCTCCGAGCAGTACTTC. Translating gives CASSARREGLSEQYF.